This TCR beta chain was captured in a study of regulatory T cells after allogeneic stem cell transplantation (dated by TCRdb to the late 2010s). As for the study more broadly: Patients were grouped by whether acute graft-versus-host disease developed within 100 days after stem cell transplantation. Between patients who did and did not develop acute graft-versus-host disease, the study compared the regulatory T-cell TCR repertoire following allogeneic stem cell transplantation. CD4+CD25+CD127- regulatory T cells were isolated from patient PBMCs by fluorescence-activated cell sorting. Conventional CD4+ T cells defined as CD4+CD25+/-CD127+ were also sorted and TCR-sequenced for comparison in the study.

Summary of the overall study and its limitations: Conventional CD4+ T-cell repertoire diversity did not differ significantly between patients with and without graft-versus-host disease. Because of the small patient sample size, validation of the findings in a larger cohort was required. A significantly larger repertoire share was occupied by the top 10 regulatory T-cell clones in non-GvHD patients, which suggested expansion of presumably allo-specific protective clones. The regulatory T-cell TCR repertoire was less diverse and more focused in patients without graft-versus-host disease than in patients with graft-versus-host disease. None of the regulatory T-cell clones was shared across all patients, and no significant correlation was found between sorted cell numbers and the inverse Simpson index.

TCRdb shows the sequencer as Illumina MiSeq. After the RNA was reverse transcribed with the SMARTer RACE cDNA Amplification kit, the TCR beta CDR3 region was amplified. RNA from sorted cells was extracted with the RNeasy Mini Kit. TCR beta amplicons were sequenced using Illumina paired-end sequencing. The original pipeline was this. TCR repertoire analysis used MiXCR, VDJtools and the tcR R package. The inverse Simpson index was used to quantify diversity, and clones were categorized as rare, small, medium or expanded according to repertoire proportion. TCRdb's own reprocessing of the public reads used fastp at Q25 and MiXCR and kept productive beta chains. Entries that share a CDR3 protein sequence are merged under the most common genes and DNA. These V and J calls originate from TCRdb's pipeline instead of the authors' own analysis. The sample data list fewer than 6,000 distinct CDR3 sequences, and around 95% of these were observed just once. 35% to 45% of the sample lies in the top ten.

Concerning this clonotype itself: It has no known antigen specificity. The junction departs from germline at one end; a sequencing error may be responsible.

The sample's time point label, decoded: 30 days after allogeneic hematopoietic stem cell transplantation. At 30 days after allogeneic hematopoietic stem cell transplantation, peripheral blood mononuclear cells were collected from the patients. CDR1 SQVTM and CDR2 ANQGSEA are derived from the germline V gene. Reading from cysteine to phenylalanine, the CDR3 counts 16 amino acids. The read is trimmed to its CDR3 DNA, 48 bases read in frame from base 1. Material: sorted CD4+ T cells from blood (whether regulatory or conventional is not recorded), obtained 30 days after allogeneic stem cell transplant. The TCR was taken from a human patient who had an allogeneic stem cell transplant, so the T cells may come from the graft donor. The chain was built from TRBV29-1 and TRBJ2-1; a stretch of 9 junction bases matches TRBD1. The bases read TGCAGCGTCACACCCGGGACAGGGAGAGCCTACAATGAGCAAGTCTTC. Its protein reads: CSVTPGTGRAYNEQVF.